This section outlines one TCR beta chain sequence together with its context. Its antigen remains unidentified. The data derive from a study of T cell repertoires in cytomegalovirus infection. Study-level information: Carrying CMV and the relevant HLA type showed in public TCR beta signatures.

The CDR3 is 14 amino acids. Trimming cost V 5 bases and J 3 bases, with 11 bases left between them. Germline-derived CDR1 and CDR2 are WSHSY and SAAADI. One entry per CDR3 protein results from TCRdb running MiXCR on the reads. The sample contains approximately 600,000 distinct CDR3 sequences, approximately 40% of which appear only once. The origin of this receptor is a human donor in good health (CMV status not recorded). Some clones in this sample may be carry-over from other donors' samples. The material sequenced was cultured PBMCs, taken from culture after CMV antigen stimulation. The chain links TRBV10-2 to TRBJ2-1; possibly TRBD2 for D (6 bases). The CDR3 nucleotides are TGCGCCAGCAGTAGCGCGGAGGGCTACAATGAGCAGTTCTTC. Protein sequence: CASSSAEGYNEQFF.